This T cell receptor (beta chain) was identified during a study of blood T cell repertoires in COVID-19. Study-level information: T cells, B-cell-depleted T cells, or PBMCs supplied cDNA or gDNA.

CDR3 length: 15 residues. After removal of 4 bases from V and 5 bases from J, the junction contained 9 bases not matched to a gene. Per germline, CDR1 SGHRS and CDR2 YFSETQ. Some clones are missing from TCRdb's copy, which holds only in-frame ones; the method was immunoSEQ multiplex PCR. This repertoire shows roughly 100,000 clones, roughly 81% found once; its top ten account for approximately 10%. This clonotype originated in a woman in her seventies with acute or convalescent COVID-19. This chain links TRBV5-1 with TRBJ2-1; TRBD1 matches 7 bases. Sequencing used peripheral blood. In nucleotides, the CDR3 is TGCGCCAGCAGCCCGGACGGGACAGCCAACAATGAGCAGTTCTTC. The encoded protein is CASSPDGTANNEQFF.